Sequencing of this TCR beta chain was carried out in a study of response to subunit inactivated influenza vaccine. General study results and limits: The authors proposed limited new T cell recruitment per seasonal influenza vaccination.

A single record per CDR3 protein comes from TCRdb applying MiXCR to the RT-PCR reads. Of roughly 700,000 distinct CDR3 sequences in the sample, 14% are singletons; the top ten hold 5.5% to 7%. The CDR3 contains 15 residues. CDR1 and CDR2 from the germline V gene are SQVTM and ANQGSEA. V lost 4 bases and J lost 3, with 15 bases in between. For this clonotype: As yet, its antigen is unknown.

This TCR was sampled from a man aged 50-60 years who received an inactivated influenza vaccine. The sequences come from PBMCs from blood, collected roughly 2 weeks before vaccination. The chain carries TRBV29-1 and TRBJ2-2; D is possibly TRBD1 (6 bases). The chain's CDR3 is CSVVSAGAYTGELFF. The CDR3 DNA sequence: TGCAGCGTTGTGTCGGCAGGGGCTTACACCGGGGAGCTGTTTTTT.